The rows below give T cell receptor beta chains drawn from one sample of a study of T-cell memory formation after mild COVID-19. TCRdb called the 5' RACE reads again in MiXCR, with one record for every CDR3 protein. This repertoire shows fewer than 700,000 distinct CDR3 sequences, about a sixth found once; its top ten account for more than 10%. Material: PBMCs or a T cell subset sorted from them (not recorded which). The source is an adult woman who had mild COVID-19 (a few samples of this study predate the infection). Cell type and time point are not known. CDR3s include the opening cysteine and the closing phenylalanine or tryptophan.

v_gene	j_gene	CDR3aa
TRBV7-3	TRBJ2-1	CASSSSGGMYNEQFF
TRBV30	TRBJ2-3	CAWNAGGYTQYF
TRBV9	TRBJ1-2	CASKSDGRELGYTF
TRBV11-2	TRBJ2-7	CASSLTSGSRSSYEQYF
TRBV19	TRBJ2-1	CASSIAPGRYNEQFF
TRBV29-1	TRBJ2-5	CSVVGSLSQLYF
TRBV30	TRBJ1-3	CAWSRPGQSGNTIYF
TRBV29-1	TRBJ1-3	CSVLIGSSGNTIYF
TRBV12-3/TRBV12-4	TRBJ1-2	CASSPGTVNYGYTF
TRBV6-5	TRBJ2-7	CASSYRGAYEQYF
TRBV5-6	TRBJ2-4	CASSLGGRGPTGGSIQYF
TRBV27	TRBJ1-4	CASSFWGQGESNEKLFF
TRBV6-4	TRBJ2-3	CASSDLAGYTQYF
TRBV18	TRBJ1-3	CASSLTGDLSGNTIYF
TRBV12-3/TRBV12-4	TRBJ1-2	CASSPRDSVYGGYTF
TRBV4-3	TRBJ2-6	CASSQQTGSGANVLTF
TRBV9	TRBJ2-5	CASSGRLAEKETQYF
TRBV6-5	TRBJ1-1	CASSRRPGAPGTEAFF
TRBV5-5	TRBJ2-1	CASSNDEYNEQFF
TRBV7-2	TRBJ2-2	CASSLEVNTGELFF
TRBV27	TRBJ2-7	CASSPQQSSYEQYF
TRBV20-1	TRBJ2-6	CSAGRQSSGANVLTF
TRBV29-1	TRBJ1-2	CSVDERQKNYGYTF
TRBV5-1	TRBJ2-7	CASSLTGPIDEQYF
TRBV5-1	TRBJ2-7	CASSSGTEYSGTEYF
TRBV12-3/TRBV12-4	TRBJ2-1	CASSSPGGGALDEQFF
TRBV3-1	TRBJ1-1	CASSPPGQGLSSEAFF
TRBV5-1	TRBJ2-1	CASSLGVGGWNEQFF
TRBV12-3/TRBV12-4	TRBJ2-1	CASSPLGLAGGGEQFF
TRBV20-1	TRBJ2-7	CSARGTTAYEQYF
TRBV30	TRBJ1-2	CAWSVQDLLGYTF
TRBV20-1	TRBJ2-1	CSARASGQAYNEQFF